This T cell receptor (beta chain) was identified during a study of blood T cell repertoires in COVID-19. Study as a whole: PBMCs, B-cell-depleted T cells, or T cells were the source of the cDNA or gDNA that made up the material.

The CDR3 length is 14 residues. Germline V CDR1 and CDR2: MDHEN, SYDVKM. Trimming took 6 bases from V and 4 from J; bases not matched to a gene: 4. Authors' methods: Amplified reference gene primers provided the basis for estimating nucleated cell counts. Measured with immunoSEQ multiplex PCR; TCRdb has only the in-frame clones, and not every one. The V and J calls and the clone size are those of that table, but D and trimming were determined from the DNA. The table has about 210,000 clones, 89% seen once. Cohort 3 donors were reported recovered after two negative PCRs, clearance, or symptom resolution.

Sequences were obtained from PBMCs or T cells enriched from blood (not recorded which). This sequence was found in a woman aged 18-29 years who had recovered from COVID-19. V usage is TRBV28 and J usage is TRBJ2-5; 11 bases align to TRBD2. Here the CDR3 reads CASRVAGGGETQYF. The CDR3 DNA reads as TGTGCCAGCAGGGTAGCGGGGGGGGGAGAGACCCAGTACTTC.